The sequence of this T cell receptor beta chain was determined in a study of T cell repertoires in cytomegalovirus infection. Looking at the study overall: Signatures in public TCR beta sequences pointed to both CMV infection and matching HLA type. Study results and caveats: Summed frequency of shared TCR beta families picked out CMV carriers who also had the relevant HLA. There were HLA-C-restricted CMV-specific TCR beta clonotypes dominating the ex vivo response.

This clonotype was observed at least ten times. What it binds is unknown. CDR1 and CDR2 from the germline V gene are SGHVS and FNYEAQ. V lost 1 base and J lost 0, with 15 bases in between. The CDR3 extends over 17 amino acids. TCRdb analysed the reads with MiXCR anew, one entry per CDR3 protein. This sample carries 230,000 or so distinct CDR3 sequences, over 15% of them seen once, and the ten largest clones take more than 45%. This receptor was obtained from a human donor in good health (CMV status not recorded). Some clones in this sample may be carry-over from other donors' samples. The chain carries TRBV7-6 and TRBJ1-1; D is perhaps TRBD1 (5 bases). The sequenced sample consisted of CD8+ T cells from PBMCs. The CDR3 DNA reads TGTGCCAGCAGCTTAGAGGGCGCAGGGTATTTGAACACTGAAGCTTTCTTT. This encodes CASSLEGAGYLNTEAFF. The entire variable domain, with the rest obtained from reference TRBV7-6 and TRBJ1-1, is as follows: GAGVSQSPRYKVTKRGQDVALRCDPISGHVSLYWYRQALGQGPEFLTYFNYEAQQDKSGLPNDRFSAERPEGSISTLTIQRTEQRDSAMYRCASSLEGAGYLNTEAFFGQGTRLTVV.